This T cell receptor (beta chain) was captured by sequencing in a study of beta chain features in type 1 diabetes. On the study more broadly: Similarity in age, gender and cell yields was seen between patients and healthy donors.

The germline CDR1 and CDR2 sequences are SGHNT and YYREEE (reference sequence). V dropped 2 bases and J dropped 0 bases, with 11 bases sitting between them. The CDR3 runs to 15 residues. As every portion of the isolated RNA was reverse transcribed, the sequencing read expressed TCRB transcripts. TCRdb keeps only in-frame clones here, not all; method: immunoSEQ multiplex PCR. Among about 620,000 clones listed, about a sixth were seen once. This clone appeared a few times. The chain employs TRBV5-4 and TRBJ2-5; possible D gene TRBD2, 5 bases. The sequence was collected from a man aged 18 to 29 in good health. Sequencing used naive CD4+ T cells from blood. Here the CDR3 reads CASSLGRRYQETQYF. In DNA, the CDR3 is TGTGCCAGCAGCTTAGGTAGGAGGTACCAAGAGACCCAGTACTTC.